The 23 T cell receptor beta chains below come from one sample, sequenced in a study of shared clonotypes between healthy human individuals. TCRdb's table, derived via immunoSEQ multiplex PCR, lists solely in-frame clones and lacks some. The table shows some 2,500,000 clones, with over 85% occurring only once. The sequenced sample was naive CD4+ T cells from PBMCs. Documented subset: CD45RA+ positively selected. These receptors were taken from a man aged 18 to 30 in good health. Some clones in this sample may be carry-over from other donors' samples.

The chain couples TRBV15 to TRBJ1-4; D unclear. This CDR3 is 15 amino acids long. Trimming removed 5 bases at V and 7 bases at J, with 17 bases between. The germline V gene encodes CDR1 LNHNV and CDR2 YYDKDF (reference sequence). The CDR3 is CATSPRTERGEKLFF. The CDR3 DNA reads TGTGCCACCAGCCCCAGGACGGAGCGCGGTGAAAAACTGTTTTTT.

The V call is TRBV4-3, the J call TRBJ1-4; unclear D gene. The CDR3 extends over 14 amino acids. Trimming shortened V by 0 bases and J by 5 bases, and 7 bases separated the two germline ends. Germline CDR1 reads LGHNA; CDR2 reads YSLEER. CDR3 in amino acids: CASSQDASNEKLFF. Here the CDR3 DNA reads TGCGCCAGCAGCCAAGATGCGTCGAATGAAAAACTGTTTTTT.

This clone was detected only once. CDR3 DNA sequence: TGTGCCAGCTCCCTGTGGGCGGAGGGAGCTTTCTTT. It is translated as CASSLWAEGAFF. The genes are TRBV18 and TRBJ1-1; D is unresolved. CDR3 length equals 12 residues. The V end lost 6 bases, the J end lost 10 bases, and 15 bases lay between the germline ends. Germline CDR1 is KGHSH and CDR2 is LQKENI.

This sequence joins TRBV6-6 and TRBJ1-1; maybe TRBD1 (5 bases). This CDR3 spans 13 amino acids. Germline CDR1 is MNHNY and CDR2 is SVGAGI (reference sequence). V lost 0 bases and J lost 10, with 12 bases in between. For the CDR3, the DNA is TGTGCCAGCAGTTACTCGATAGGGGCTGTAGCTTTCTTT. As protein: CASSYSIGAVAFF.

This clone occurred once. This chain links TRBV5-1 with TRBJ2-6, with TRBD1 matching over 7 bases. The CDR3 totals 16 residues. Germline CDR1 SGHRS, CDR2 YFSETQ. V lost 4 bases, J lost 0 bases, and 4 bases stayed unmatched. CDR3 protein: CASSQGESSGANVLTF. The CDR3 DNA follows: TGCGCCAGCAGCCAGGGGGAAAGCTCTGGGGCCAACGTCCTGACTTTC.

The chain has TRBV2 and TRBJ2-7; D gene unclear. This CDR3 comprises 12 residues. V dropped 6 bases and J dropped 8 bases, with 14 bases sitting between them. The germline V gene has CDR1 SNHLY and CDR2 FYNNEI. CDR3 residues: CASRITPYQQYF. DNA of the CDR3: TGTGCCAGCAGGATAACTCCTTACCAGCAGTACTTC.

The chain uses TRBV19 and TRBJ2-7; TRBD2 agrees at 7 bases. CDR3 length: 16 residues. V lost 4 bases, J lost 1 base, and 10 bases stayed unmatched. Per germline, CDR1 LNHDA and CDR2 SQIVND (reference sequence). This CDR3 reads CASSNPALAASYEQYF. CDR3 in DNA: TGTGCCAGTAGTAACCCCGCCCTAGCGGCTTCCTACGAGCAGTACTTC.

The chain has TRBV19 and TRBJ2-7; no firm D call. The CDR3 is made up of 15 amino acids. Per germline, CDR1 LNHDA and CDR2 SQIVND (reference sequence). Trimming took 6 bases from V and 0 from J, leaving 15 bases between them. The CDR3 here is CASRKRIESSYEQYF. CDR3 nucleotides: TGTGCCAGTAGGAAGAGAATTGAGAGCTCCTACGAGCAGTACTTC.

The J gene is TRBJ1-2, the V gene TRBV5-1; 9 nucleotides align to TRBD1. There are 15 residues in the CDR3. Trimming cost V 5 bases and J 6 bases; bases outside gene matches: 11. The germline gives CDR1 SGHRS, CDR2 YFSETQ. CDR3 bases: TGCGCCAGCAGATTCAGGACAGGGGTGGAGGATGGCTACACCTTC. Translation gives CASRFRTGVEDGYTF.

The gene calls are TRBV5-1 and TRBJ2-1; TRBD1 might be the D (6 bases). V lost 0 bases, J lost 8 bases, and 12 bases lay in between. Germline values: CDR1 SGHRS, CDR2 YFSETQ. The CDR3 extends over 14 amino acids. CDR3 region: CASSLGRAGDEQFF. The CDR3 nucleotides are TGCGCCAGCAGCTTGGGGCGAGCAGGGGATGAGCAGTTCTTC.

The genes are TRBV9 and TRBJ2-3, with 7 bases matching TRBD2. CDR3 length: 16 amino acids. V trimming: 0 bases; J trimming: 3 bases; junction bases outside the gene matches: 7. Looked up from germline, CDR1 is SGDLS and CDR2 is YYNGEE. The CDR3 loop is CASSVVAGAGTDTQYF. The DNA of the CDR3 is TGTGCCAGCAGCGTAGTGGCGGGAGCGGGAACAGATACGCAGTATTTT.

CDR3 in DNA: TGTGCCAGCAGTACGGACGTGAACCTGTTGCCTGAAGCTTTCTTT. Translated: CASSTDVNLLPEAFF. This sequence joins TRBV6-6 and TRBJ1-1; D is unclear. Germline assignment: CDR1 MNHNY and CDR2 SVGAGI (reference sequence). The V end lost 5 bases, the J end lost 6 bases, and 19 bases lay between the germline ends. The CDR3 runs to 15 residues.

The V gene is TRBV6-1, the J gene TRBJ2-2; D remains unclear. The CDR3 consists of 13 residues. Looked up from germline, CDR1 is MNHNS and CDR2 is SASEGT. Trimming shortened V by 4 bases and J by 6 bases, and 9 bases separated the two germline ends. The CDR3: CASSGLDAGELFF. CDR3 sequence (DNA): TGTGCCAGCAGTGGATTAGATGCCGGGGAGCTGTTTTTT.

V usage is TRBV4-2 and J usage is TRBJ1-1, with D possibly matching TRBD1 (5 bases). V was trimmed by 4 bases and J by 6 bases, leaving 15 bases between them. CDR1 is LGHNA and CDR2 is YNFKEQ in the germline V gene. The CDR3 runs to 14 residues. CDR3 sequence: CASSPRQFRPEAFF. The CDR3 bases are TGTGCCAGCAGCCCACGACAGTTTCGCCCTGAAGCTTTCTTT.

This clone was seen a single time. The chain joins TRBV5-4 to TRBJ2-3; 11 bases match TRBD2. Unmatched junction bases numbered 11, after V lost 4 bases and J lost 7 bases. Germline CDR1 SGHNT, CDR2 YYREEE (reference sequence). CDR3 length: 16 amino acids. CDR3 loop: CASSASSGRTLYTQYF. CDR3 bases: TGTGCCAGCAGCGCCTCTAGCGGGAGGACTCTCTATACGCAGTATTTT.

This rearrangement joins TRBV4-1 to TRBJ2-4, with D perhaps assigned TRBD1 or TRBD2 (5 bases each). CDR3 length equals 18 residues. V was pared by 3 bases and J by 0 bases, with 18 bases between. CDR1 is MGHRA and CDR2 is YSYEKL in the germline V gene. In DNA, the CDR3 is TGCGCCAGCAGCCAGCCTCTCGGGGCGGTACTAGCCAAAAACATTCAGTACTTC. Protein sequence: CASSQPLGAVLAKNIQYF.

The chain joins TRBV7-6 to TRBJ2-7; D might be TRBD2 (7 bases). The CDR3 has 14 amino acids. The V end was cut by 5 bases, the J end by 3 bases, with 14 bases between. Germline CDR1 reads SGHVS; CDR2 reads FNYEAQ. The DNA for the CDR3 is TGTGCCAGCAGCGCATTCGGGGGGCACTACGAGCAGTACTTC. It is translated as CASSAFGGHYEQYF. The full variable domain, completed using reference TRBV7-6 and TRBJ2-7, is GAGVSQSPRYKVTKRGQDVALRCDPISGHVSLYWYRQALGQGPEFLTYFNYEAQQDKSGLPNDRFSAERPEGSISTLTIQRTEQRDSAMYRCASSAFGGHYEQYFGPGTRLTVT.

The J gene is TRBJ2-1, the V gene TRBV6-1; 8 bases match TRBD1. This CDR3 region has 15 residues. With V trimmed by 2 bases and J by 4 bases, 4 bases remained unmatched. The germline CDR1 and CDR2 sequences are MNHNS and SASEGT. The CDR3 is CASSEPRQGYNEQFF. In DNA form, the CDR3 reads TGTGCCAGCAGTGAACCGCGACAGGGGTACAATGAGCAGTTCTTC.

J is TRBJ2-2 and V is TRBV5-1, with D maybe TRBD1 (5 bases). The CDR3 runs 14 residues. Germline V gene lookup returns CDR1 SGHRS and CDR2 YFSETQ. V was shortened by 5 bases and J by 2 bases, with 10 bases between the two germline ends. CDR3 amino acids: CASSEGVNTGELFF. CDR3 coding DNA: TGCGCCAGCAGTGAAGGGGTCAACACCGGGGAGCTGTTTTTT. The variable domain in full, with the rest retrieved from reference TRBV5-1 and TRBJ2-2, is KAGVTQTPRYLIKTRGQQVTLSCSPISGHRSVSWYQQTPGQGLQFLFEYFSETQRNKGNFPGRFSGRQFSNSRSEMNVSTLELGDSALYLCASSEGVNTGELFFGEGSRLTVL.

The chain carries TRBV5-5 and TRBJ1-1, with 11 bases matching TRBD1. Germline V gene sequence: CDR1 SGHKS, CDR2 YYEKEE (reference sequence). The CDR3 length is 15 residues. J gave up 7 bases and V 2 bases, and 7 bases lay outside the gene matches. CDR3 in amino acids: CASSLRTGGSDEAFF. The CDR3 DNA sequence: TGTGCCAGCAGCTTACGGACAGGGGGCTCGGATGAAGCTTTCTTT.

J is TRBJ2-3 and V is TRBV5-1; 7 nucleotides line up with TRBD2. CDR1 SGHRS and CDR2 YFSETQ come from the germline V gene. The CDR3 runs to 16 residues. V lost 0 bases to trimming and J lost 1 base; unmatched junction nucleotides: 5. DNA for the CDR3: TGCGCCAGCAGCTTGGGACTAGCAGCAGGCACAGATACGCAGTATTTT. Translating it yields CASSLGLAAGTDTQYF. Full variable domain (missing parts from reference TRBV5-1 and TRBJ2-3): KAGVTQTPRYLIKTRGQQVTLSCSPISGHRSVSWYQQTPGQGLQFLFEYFSETQRNKGNFPGRFSGRQFSNSRSEMNVSTLELGDSALYLCASSLGLAAGTDTQYFGPGTRLTVL.

The rearrangement links TRBV30 to TRBJ2-7, with D uncertain. With 1 base removed from V and 7 bases from J, the gap between germline ends came to 11 bases. Germline values: CDR1 GTSNPN, CDR2 SVGIG (reference sequence). The CDR3 spans 12 residues. The CDR3: CAWSAHRFEQYF. CDR3 bases: TGTGCCTGGAGTGCCCACCGGTTTGAGCAGTACTTC.

The V and J genes are TRBV7-6 and TRBJ2-7; 7 positions match TRBD1. The CDR3 spans 13 residues. Trimming at V came to 3 bases and at J to 7 bases, leaving 6 bases not matched to a gene. Germline loops: CDR1 SGHVS, CDR2 FNYEAQ. CDR3 DNA: TGTGCCAGCAGCTTGGGTCAGACAGGGGAGCAGTACTTC. This gives the protein CASSLGQTGEQYF.